A single sample gave rise to the 9 T cell receptor beta chains below, sequenced in a study of beta chain features in type 1 diabetes. Whole-study results and caveats: TCRB CDR3s were moderately but significantly shorter in Type 1 diabetes patients in all four CD4+ subsets.

Expressed TCRB transcripts were sequenced because the entire RNA isolate underwent reverse transcription. The method was immunoSEQ multiplex PCR; TCRdb's version includes in-frame clones alone and lacks a portion of them. Of 240,000 or so clones detected, approximately 14% appear once; the ten largest clones hold roughly 0.019%. What these receptors recognize is not known. What was sequenced was naive CD4+ T cells from blood. These TCRs come from a man in his thirties or forties with type 1 diabetes.

For the CDR3, the DNA is TGTGCCAGCAGCTTAATACGGGGGGGGCAGTTCTTC. Translated: CASSLIRGGQFF. V and J are TRBV11-2 and TRBJ2-1, with 8 bases identical to TRBD2. Germline lookup yields CDR1 SGHAT and CDR2 FQNNGV. V gave up 2 bases and J gave up 12 bases; unmatched junction bases: 3. The CDR3 loop spans 12 amino acids.

The chain uses TRBV19 and TRBJ2-3; perhaps TRBD1 as D (5 bases). The CDR3 spans 14 residues. Trimming removed 4 bases from V and 2 bases from J, with 10 bases in between. Per germline, CDR1 LNHDA and CDR2 SQIVND (reference sequence). The CDR3 is CASSTDTPTDTQYF. The CDR3 nucleotides read TGTGCCAGTAGTACGGACACCCCCACAGATACGCAGTATTTT.

This clone has only a few counts. The genes are TRBV5-1 and TRBJ2-1; TRBD1 matches at 9 bases. The CDR3 has 15 amino acids. CDR1 and CDR2 (germline): SGHRS, YFSETQ. The V segment lost 4 bases and the J segment 6 bases; nucleotides outside the gene matches: 8. The CDR3: CASSLNRGRGNEQFF. CDR3 in DNA: TGCGCCAGCAGCCTCAACAGGGGGCGAGGCAATGAGCAGTTCTTC.

This clone was seen only a few times. The CDR3 DNA sequence: TGCGCCAGCAGACCCCAGGGAGGAGGCGAAAAACTGTTTTTT. This translates into CASRPQGGGEKLFF. The rearrangement links TRBV23-1 to TRBJ1-4, with a weak D call TRBD1 (5 bases). TRBV23-1 is labeled an ORF, and its function is uncertain. V was pared by 6 bases and J by 8 bases, with 16 bases between. The length of the CDR3 is 14 residues.

This clone was recorded a few times. The chain couples TRBV20-1 to TRBJ1-2; D is unresolved. Germline CDR1 reads DFQATT; CDR2 reads SNEGSKA (reference sequence). Trimming removed 1 base at V and 5 bases at J, with 5 bases between. The CDR3 length is 11 residues. The CDR3 coding sequence is TGCAGTGCTAGAGTGGCATATGGCTACACCTTC. Encoded protein: CSARVAYGYTF.

There are a few counts of this clone. Other DNA sequences within the sample encode an identical CDR3. The J gene is TRBJ2-5, the V gene TRBV5-4; TRBD1 agrees at 7 bases. The V gene's germline CDR1 is SGHNT and CDR2 YYREEE (reference sequence). This CDR3 comprises 14 residues. Unmatched junction bases numbered 2, after V lost 0 bases and J lost 3 bases. CDR3 protein: CASSLAGTEETQYF. The CDR3 DNA sequence: TGTGCCAGCAGCTTGGCAGGGACAGAAGAGACCCAGTACTTC. The full variable domain, in which reference TRBV5-4 and TRBJ2-5 provide the parts outside the CDR3, is ETGVTQSPTHLIKTRGQQVTLRCSSQSGHNTVSWYQQALGQGPQFIFQYYREEENGRGNFPPRFSGLQFPNYSSELNVNALELDDSALYLCASSLAGTEETQYFGPGTRLLVL.

The rearrangement joins TRBV18 to TRBJ2-5; TRBD1 aligns across 7 bases. The CDR3 consists of 14 residues. The junction had 2 bases not matched to a gene; V was cut back by 0 bases and J by 4 bases. CDR1 is KGHSH, CDR2 LQKENI, per germline. The DNA for the CDR3 is TGTGCCAGCTCACCACCGGGGACAGTAGAGACCCAGTACTTC. Translation: CASSPPGTVETQYF. Complete variable domain (other parts from reference TRBV18 and TRBJ2-5): NAGVMQNPRHLVRRRGQEARLRCSPMKGHSHVYWYRQLPEEGLKFMVYLQKENIIDESGMPKERFSAEFPKEGPSILRIQQVVRGDSAAYFCASSPPGTVETQYFGPGTRLLVL.

This clone was seen more than once but under ten times. This same CDR3 is encoded by further DNA sequences in the sample. The chain links TRBV7-6 to TRBJ2-1; 11 nucleotides agree with TRBD2. This CDR3 has 16 amino acids. CDR1 SGHVS and CDR2 FNYEAQ come from the germline V gene. J was trimmed by 7 bases and V by 1 base; bases with no gene match: 6. CDR3 loop: CASSLGLAGGQNEQFF. The CDR3 DNA is TGTGCCAGCAGCTTAGGGTTAGCGGGAGGGCAAAATGAGCAGTTCTTC.

This clone came up a few times. This sequence joins TRBV2 and TRBJ2-1, with TRBD2 identical over 10 bases. Looked up from germline, CDR1 is SNHLY and CDR2 is FYNNEI. The length of the CDR3 is 13 residues. The ends lost 10 bases at V and 3 bases at J; junction bases unmatched: 3. The CDR3 DNA sequence: TGTGCCACACTAGCGGGACTCTACAATGAGCAGTTCTTC. Amino acids: CATLAGLYNEQFF.